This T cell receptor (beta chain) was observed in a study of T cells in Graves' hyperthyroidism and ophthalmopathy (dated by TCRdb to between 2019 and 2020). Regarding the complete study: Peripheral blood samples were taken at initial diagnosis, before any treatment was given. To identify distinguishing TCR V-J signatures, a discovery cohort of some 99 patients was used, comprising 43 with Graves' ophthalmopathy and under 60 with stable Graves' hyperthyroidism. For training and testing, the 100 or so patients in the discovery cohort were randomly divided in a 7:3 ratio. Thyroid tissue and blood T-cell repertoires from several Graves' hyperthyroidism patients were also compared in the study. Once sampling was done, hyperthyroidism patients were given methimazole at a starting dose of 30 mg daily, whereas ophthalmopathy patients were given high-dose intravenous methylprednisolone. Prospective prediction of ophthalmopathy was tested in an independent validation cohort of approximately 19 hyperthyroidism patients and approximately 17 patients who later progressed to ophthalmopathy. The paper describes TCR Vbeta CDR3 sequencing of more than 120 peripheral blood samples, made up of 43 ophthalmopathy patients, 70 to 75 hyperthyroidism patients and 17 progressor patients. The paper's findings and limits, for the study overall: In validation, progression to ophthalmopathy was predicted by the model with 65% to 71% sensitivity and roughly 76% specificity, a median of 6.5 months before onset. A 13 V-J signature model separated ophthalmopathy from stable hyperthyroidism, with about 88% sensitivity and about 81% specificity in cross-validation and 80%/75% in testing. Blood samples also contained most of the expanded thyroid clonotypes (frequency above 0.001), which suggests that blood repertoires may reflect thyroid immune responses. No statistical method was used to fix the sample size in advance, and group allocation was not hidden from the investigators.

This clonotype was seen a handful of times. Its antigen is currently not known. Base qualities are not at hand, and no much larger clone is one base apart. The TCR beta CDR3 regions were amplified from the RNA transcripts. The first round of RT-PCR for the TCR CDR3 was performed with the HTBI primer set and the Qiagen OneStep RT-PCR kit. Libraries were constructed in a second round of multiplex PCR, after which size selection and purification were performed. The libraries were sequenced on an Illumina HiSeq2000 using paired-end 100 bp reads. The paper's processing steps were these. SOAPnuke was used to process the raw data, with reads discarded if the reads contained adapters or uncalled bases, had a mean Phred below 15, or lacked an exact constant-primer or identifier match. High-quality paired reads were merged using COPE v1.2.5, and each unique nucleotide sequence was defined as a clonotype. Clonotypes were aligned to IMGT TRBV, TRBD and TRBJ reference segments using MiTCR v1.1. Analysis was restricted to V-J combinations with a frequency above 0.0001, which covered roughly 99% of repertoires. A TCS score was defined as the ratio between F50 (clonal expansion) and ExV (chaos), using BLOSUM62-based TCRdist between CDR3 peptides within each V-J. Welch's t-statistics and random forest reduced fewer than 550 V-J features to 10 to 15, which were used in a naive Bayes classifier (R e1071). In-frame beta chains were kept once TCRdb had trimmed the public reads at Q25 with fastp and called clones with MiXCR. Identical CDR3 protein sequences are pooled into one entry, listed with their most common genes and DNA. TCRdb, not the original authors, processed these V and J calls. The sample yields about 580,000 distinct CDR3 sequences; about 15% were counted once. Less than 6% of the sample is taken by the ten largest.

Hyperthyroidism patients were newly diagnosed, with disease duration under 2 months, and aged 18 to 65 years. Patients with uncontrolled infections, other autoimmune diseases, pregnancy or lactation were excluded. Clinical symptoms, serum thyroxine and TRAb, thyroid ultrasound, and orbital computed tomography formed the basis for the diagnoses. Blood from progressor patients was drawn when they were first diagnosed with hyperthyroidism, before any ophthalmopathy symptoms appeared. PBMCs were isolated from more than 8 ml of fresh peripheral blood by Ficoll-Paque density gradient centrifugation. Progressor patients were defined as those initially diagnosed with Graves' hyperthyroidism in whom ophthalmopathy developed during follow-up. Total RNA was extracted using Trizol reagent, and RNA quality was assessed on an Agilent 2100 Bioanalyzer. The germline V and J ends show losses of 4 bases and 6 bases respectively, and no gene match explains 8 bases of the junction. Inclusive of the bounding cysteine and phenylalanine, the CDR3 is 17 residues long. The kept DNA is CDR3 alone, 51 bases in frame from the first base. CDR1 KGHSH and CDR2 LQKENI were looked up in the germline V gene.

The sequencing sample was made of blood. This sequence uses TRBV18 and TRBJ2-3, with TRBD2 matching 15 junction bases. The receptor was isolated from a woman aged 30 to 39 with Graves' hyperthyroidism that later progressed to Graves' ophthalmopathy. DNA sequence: TGTGCCAGCTCACTGGCGGGACTAGCGGGAGGACCGGATACGCAGTATTTT. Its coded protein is CASSLAGLAGGPDTQYF.